The 20 T cell receptor beta chains presented below share a single source sample, sequenced in a study of post-analysis software for immune sequencing data. Study observations and caveats: Relative to controls, patients had a few TRBV segments at higher frequency, with TRBV5-6, TRBV5-1 and TRBV20-1 among these.

Libraries were made from TCR beta cDNA, and they carried unique molecular identifiers. From the PCR reads, TCRdb called clonotypes with MiXCR, one entry per CDR3 protein. Of under 650,000 distinct CDR3 sequences detected, roughly 45% appear once; the ten largest clones hold roughly 1.7%. For these receptors, no antigen is known. Source material: blood. These receptors were obtained from a girl between 5 and 17 years old with multiple sclerosis.

This clonotype was seen a few times. The V gene is TRBV29-1, the J gene TRBJ2-7; D unclear. Germline CDR1 reads SQVTM; CDR2 reads ANQGSEA. CDR3 length: 12 residues. The ends were cut back, 6 bases at V and 1 base at J, with 10 bases in the middle. CDR3 in amino acids: CSVLDGSYEQYF. DNA of the CDR3: TGCAGCGTCCTGGACGGATCCTACGAGCAGTACTTC.

J is TRBJ2-7 and V is TRBV7-2; 9 bases agree with TRBD1. V trimming: 1 base; J trimming: 3 bases; junction bases outside the gene matches: 7. This CDR3 is built from 16 residues. CDR1 is SGHTA and CDR2 is FQGNSA in the germline V gene. CDR3 nucleotide sequence: TGTGCCAGCAGCTTAGTGGTGGGACAGGGCCTCTACGAGCAGTACTTC. It translates to CASSLVVGQGLYEQYF.

This clonotype was counted once. The rearrangement uses TRBV12-5 and TRBJ1-2; D unclear. CDR1 and CDR2 from the germline V gene are LGHNT and FRNRAP. V dropped 7 bases and J dropped 10 bases, with 19 bases sitting between them. The CDR3 has 13 residues. The CDR3 sequence: CASAPGPLDVYTF. CDR3 DNA sequence: TGTGCTAGTGCCCCCGGCCCTCTTGATGTCTACACCTTC. Filled out from reference TRBV12-5 and TRBJ1-2, the complete variable domain reads DARVTQTPRHKVTEMGQEVTMRCQPILGHNTVFWYRQTMMQGLELLAYFRNRAPLDDSGMPKDRFSAEMPDATLATLKIQPSEPRDSAVYFCASAPGPLDVYTFGSGTRLTVV.

This chain connects TRBV12-3 or TRBV12-4 to TRBJ1-1, with D possibly TRBD1 on 6 matching bases. CDR3 length: 13 amino acids. The germline V and J ends were trimmed by 4 bases and 5 bases, with 11 bases remaining between them. CDR3 coding DNA: TGTGCCAGCAGTTCCACAGGGAGAACTGAAGCTTTCTTT. The encoded protein is CASSSTGRTEAFF.

The chain is built from TRBV7-2 and TRBJ2-2, with D possibly matching TRBD2 (5 bases). CDR3 length: 13 residues. Germline loops: CDR1 SGHTA, CDR2 FQGNSA. The V end was cut by 5 bases, the J end by 5 bases, with 9 bases between. CDR3 residues: CASSQTRTGELFF. The CDR3 DNA sequence: TGTGCCAGCAGCCAAACTAGAACCGGGGAGCTGTTTTTT.

The gene calls are TRBV7-9 and TRBJ1-4; D not resolved. CDR3 size: 13 residues. V lost 5 bases and J lost 7, with 11 bases in between. Germline CDR1 is SEHNR and CDR2 is FQNEAQ (reference sequence). The CDR3 spells CASSRGEGEKLFF. The CDR3 DNA reads as TGTGCCAGCAGCCGCGGGGAAGGTGAAAAACTGTTTTTT.

This chain joins TRBV12-3 or TRBV12-4 and TRBJ1-1; no firm D call. V lost 6 bases and J lost 1, with 12 bases in between. The length of the CDR3 is 14 residues. The CDR3 nucleotides are TGTGCCAGCAGCCCTACAAGGGAGAACACTGAAGCTTTCTTT. It encodes CASSPTRENTEAFF.

This chain connects TRBV7-2 to TRBJ1-1; TRBD1 might be the D (5 bases). Deletions cut 5 bases from V and 4 bases from J, with 17 bases between. The V gene's germline CDR1 is SGHTA and CDR2 FQGNSA. CDR3 size: 15 residues. CDR3 residues: CASSGEAGLATEAFF. CDR3 in DNA: TGTGCCAGCAGCGGCGAGGCGGGGCTTGCCACTGAAGCTTTCTTT.

The chain joins TRBV6-6 to TRBJ2-5; 9 nucleotides align to TRBD2. The CDR3 is 15 amino acids. V lost 4 bases, J lost 1 base, and 4 bases stayed unmatched. The germline V gene has CDR1 MNHNY and CDR2 SVGAGI (reference sequence). CDR3 in DNA: TGTGCCAGCAGTTCGGCTAGCGGGGTCCAAGAGACCCAGTACTTC. This sequence encodes CASSSASGVQETQYF.

This sequence joins TRBV13 and TRBJ2-7; 7 bases are a match to TRBD1. CDR3 length: 17 amino acids. Germline loops: CDR1 PRHDT, CDR2 FYEKMQ (reference sequence). The trim removed 1 base at V and 3 bases at J, leaving 12 bases unmatched. The CDR3 loop reads CASSLETSDRDDYEQYF. As DNA, the CDR3 is TGTGCCAGCAGCTTAGAGACCTCCGACAGGGACGACTACGAGCAGTACTTC.

This clonotype was detected only a few times. The V and J genes are TRBV3-1 and TRBJ2-1; 11 nucleotides match TRBD2. CDR1 LGHDT and CDR2 YNNKEL come from the germline V gene (reference sequence). V dropped 1 base and J dropped 8; count of bases not matched to a gene: 16. The CDR3 is 19 residues long. The CDR3 DNA follows: TGTGCCAGCAGCCAAGGACTATCTATAGCGGGAGGGGGGTTCGATGAGCAGTTCTTC. Amino acids: CASSQGLSIAGGGFDEQFF.

The V gene is TRBV11-2, the J gene TRBJ1-6; D is unresolved. Germline V lookup: CDR1 SGHAT, CDR2 FQNNGV. This CDR3 is 15 amino acids long. Trimming removed 7 bases from V and 7 bases from J, with 17 bases in between. This CDR3 reads CASTFARAGNSPLHF. The CDR3, as DNA: TGTGCCAGCACCTTCGCGCGGGCGGGGAATTCACCCCTCCACTTT.

J is TRBJ2-3 and V is TRBV12-3 or TRBV12-4; perhaps TRBD2 as D (7 bases). There are 16 residues in the CDR3. V lost 5 bases and J 5 bases, leaving 20 bases between the germline ends. CDR3 bases: TGTGCCAGCAGTACATTCGGGGGGCAGGTTGGAGATACGCAGTATTTT. Its translation is CASSTFGGQVGDTQYF.

This clonotype was found many times. V gene TRBV6-4 combines with J gene TRBJ2-3, with 11 nucleotides matching TRBD2. The CDR3 spans 15 residues. The trim removed 3 bases at V and 1 base at J, leaving 0 bases unmatched. Germline V gene lookup returns CDR1 MRHNA and CDR2 SNTAGT. CDR3 nucleotides: TGTGCCAGCAGTGAGACTAGCGGGGGCACAGATACGCAGTATTTT. It is translated as CASSETSGGTDTQYF.

Only a few counts were recorded for this clonotype. J is TRBJ2-2 and V is TRBV12-3 or TRBV12-4; TRBD1 matches at 7 bases. CDR3 size: 14 residues. V was pared by 7 bases and J by 4 bases, with 6 bases of the junction left unmatched. The CDR3: CASTLTGPTGELFF. The DNA of the CDR3 is TGTGCCAGCACCCTGACAGGGCCCACCGGGGAGCTGTTTTTT.

The chain is built from TRBV7-3 and TRBJ2-1, with D possibly matching TRBD2 (6 bases). With 11 bases removed from V and 0 bases from J, the gap between germline ends came to 14 bases. The CDR3 covers 14 residues. Germline-derived CDR1 and CDR2 are SGHTA and FQGTGA. DNA of the CDR3: TGTGCCCGATCGTCGGAGGGCTCCTACAATGAGCAGTTCTTC. This sequence encodes CARSSEGSYNEQFF.

V is TRBV3-1 and J is TRBJ2-7, with a tentative D call TRBD2 (6 bases). Trimming took off 1 base at V and 5 bases at J, with 24 bases between the two ends. Germline values: CDR1 LGHDT, CDR2 YNNKEL (reference sequence). The CDR3 is 18 amino acids. The CDR3 loop is CASSQGSWGIPGVHEQYF. The CDR3 nucleotides read TGTGCCAGCAGCCAAGGAAGCTGGGGAATCCCGGGGGTCCACGAGCAGTACTTC.

The chain employs TRBV25-1 and TRBJ1-1; no clear D. The CDR3 has 13 amino acids. Per germline, CDR1 MGHDK and CDR2 SYGVNS. Trimming took 7 bases from V and 1 from J, leaving 10 bases between them. As DNA, the CDR3 is TGTGCCAGCATACGGTCGGGGAACACTGAAGCTTTCTTT. Its translation: CASIRSGNTEAFF.

The chain combines TRBV5-5 with TRBJ2-5, with 11 bases lining up with TRBD2. Germline values: CDR1 SGHKS, CDR2 YYEKEE (reference sequence). With 3 bases clipped from V and 4 bases from J, the junction kept 5 bases outside the gene matches. This CDR3 spans 15 amino acids. The CDR3 protein is CASSSLAGEGETQYF. CDR3 DNA: TGTGCCAGCAGCTCACTAGCGGGAGAAGGAGAGACCCAGTACTTC.

This clonotype was seen a handful of times. The rearrangement joins TRBV7-7 to TRBJ2-5, with 8 bases matching TRBD2. Trimming at V came to 5 bases and at J to 2 bases, leaving 16 bases not matched to a gene. In germline, CDR1 is SSHAT, CDR2 FNYEAQ (reference sequence). This CDR3 comprises 18 residues. Written as DNA, the CDR3 is TGTGCCAGCAGCCGCCTCCCCCTGGAGCGGGGGCGACAAGAGACCCAGTACTTC. It is translated as CASSRLPLERGRQETQYF.